The entry below describes one T cell receptor (beta chain). This sample is part of a study of blood T cell repertoires in COVID-19. Looking at the study overall: Acute and convalescent COVID-19 samples came from the United States, Italy and Spain. From T cells, B-cell-depleted T cells, or PBMCs came the material, which was cDNA or gDNA.

Data came from immunoSEQ multiplex PCR; TCRdb stores just in-frame clones and leaves some out. Among some 54,000 clones, 65% to 85% were seen once, and the ten largest hold around a quarter. This clonotype originated in a woman of 80 years or more with COVID-19, enrolled during active disease. What was sequenced was peripheral blood.

The CDR3 DNA reads TGTGCCAGTACGTCGCTGGCTGGCGGGGAGCTGTTTTTT. It is translated as CASTSLAGGELFF. The chain is built from TRBV19 and TRBJ2-2; the D is unclear. Deletions cut 7 bases from V and 7 bases from J, with 13 bases between. The germline CDR1 and CDR2 sequences are LNHDA and SQIVND (reference sequence). The CDR3 is 13 residues long.